This TCR beta chain was observed in a study of CD8+CD57+ T cells in acquired aplastic anemia. Study details: The sorted CD4+ and CD8+ cells yielded an average around 3 ug of DNA. Overall study results and limits: CD8+ Simpson's diversity showed no significant patient-control difference. Between patients and controls, approximately 29 CD8+ CDR3 sequences were found in common.

This clonotype was found many times. As yet, its antigen is unknown. Genomic DNA provided the template from which TCR beta VDJ and CDR3 profiles were obtained. One entry per CDR3 protein, called by TCRdb with MiXCR from the reads. Of hundreds of thousands of distinct CDR3 sequences in the sample, 45% to 65% were seen once. The sample comprised sorted CD4+, CD8+, or CD8+CD57+ T cells (not recorded which) from PBMCs. The TCR sequence derives from a human donor with severe aplastic anemia or a healthy control (not recorded which).

CDR3 sequence reads: CASSLGLAGLNTGELFF. For the CDR3, the DNA is TGCGCCAGCAGCTTGGGACTAGCGGGACTGAACACCGGGGAGCTGTTTTTT. V and J are TRBV5-1 and TRBJ2-2; 11 bases match TRBD2. V shed 0 bases, J shed 1 base, and the junction held 2 bases outside the gene matches. CDR3 size: 17 residues. Germline CDR1 reads SGHRS; CDR2 reads YFSETQ.